This T cell receptor (beta chain) was observed in a study of shared clonotypes between healthy human individuals. Germline V gene sequence: CDR1 SGHRS, CDR2 YFSETQ. V lost 0 bases and J 10 bases, leaving 28 bases between the germline ends. CDR3 length equals 18 residues. Profiling relied on immunoSEQ multiplex PCR, and the TCRdb table lists in-frame clones only, not all of them. The sample records roughly 1,500,000 clones, 98% being singletons. The chain joins TRBV5-1 to TRBJ1-1; a weak D match, TRBD1 (6 bases). The receptor comes from a man aged 25-45 years in good health. The material sequenced was naive CD4+ T cells sorted from blood. Subset of the sample: CD45RA+ positively selected. CDR3 in DNA: TGCGCCAGCAGCTTGGCCGAAGGGGGAGGCTCGGGGATGAAGCTAGCTTTCTTT. This sequence encodes CASSLAEGGGSGMKLAFF.